The source of this TCR beta chain is a study of blood T cells in healthy people across ages. V gave up 7 bases and J gave up 5 bases, with 14 bases separating them. The CDR3 length is 13 residues. Germline V gene sequence: CDR1 MNHEY, CDR2 SMNVEV (reference sequence). With a J-beta primer mix and a sample-barcoded 5' primer, a second PCR ran roughly 6 to 12 cycles. A single record per CDR3 protein comes from TCRdb applying MiXCR to the 5' RACE reads. The sample has about 1.5 million distinct CDR3 sequences; roughly 45% are singletons. The chain recombines TRBV27 with TRBJ1-1; TRBD1 is a possible D gene (5 bases). Sequenced: blood. The clonotype was recovered from a woman aged 18-29 years in good health. CDR3 DNA: TGTGCCAGCACCTCCTGGCCAGGGACTGAAGCTTTCTTT. This sequence encodes CASTSWPGTEAFF.